The clone carrying this T cell receptor beta chain was counted only a few times. Its antigen is still unknown. Germline V gene data show CDR1 as SGDLS and CDR2 as YYNGEE. This CDR3 region has 14 residues. Unmatched junction bases numbered 3, after V lost 0 bases and J lost 5 bases. On each TCR cDNA molecule, a unique molecular identifier was present. TCRdb analysed the 5' RACE reads with MiXCR anew, one entry per CDR3 protein. The sample lists about 50,000 distinct CDR3 sequences, 6.5% to 8% seen once, with about an eighth in the top ten. Time point denoted: sample taken at primary tumor resection. Unsorted whole RNA of tumor, nontumor lung or frozen PBMC was sequenced. The donors, 60 to 80 patients with untreated early-stage non-small cell lung cancer, provided the samples. The data originate from a study of spatial heterogeneity in lung cancer. Study at large: Raw-read counts averaged over ten per unique TCR and UMI combination. Broader study findings: Ubiquitous expanded tumor TCRs were observed in blood more at resection than follow-up.

The sequencing used PBMCs, collected at surgery. The V call is TRBV9, the J call TRBJ1-1; 8 bases align to TRBD1. The TCR sequence derives from a female donor with early-stage non-small cell lung cancer. CDR3 nucleotide sequence: TGTGCCAGCAGCGTAGTAACAGGGGGGACTGAAGCTTTCTTT. Translation gives CASSVVTGGTEAFF.